The sequence of this T cell receptor (beta chain) was determined in a study of a mutant IDH1 vaccine in newly diagnosed glioma. This clone has only one observation. The target antigen is unknown. Time point indicated: week 11, during vaccination. Topical imiquimod accompanied each vaccine dose, which consisted of 300 ug of mutant IDH1 20-mer peptide. New WHO grade 3 or 4 astrocytomas that were IDH1-mutant and ATRX-lost had been found in donors. The repertoire was sequenced with immunoSEQ multiplex PCR; TCRdb's copy has only in-frame clones and lacks some. The sample includes around 40,000 clones, about four fifths seen only once; the top ten take 2% to 2.5%. This TCR was sampled from a man aged 40-49 years with glioma. The specimen was PBMCs, collected from a glioma patient whose treatment included an IDH1 peptide vaccine.

The CDR3 nucleotides are TGTGCCAGTACGGACAGGGGATCTGACGGGGCCAACGTCCTGACTTTC. Encoded protein: CASTDRGSDGANVLTF. This chain links TRBV19 with TRBJ2-6, with TRBD1 identical over 9 bases. There are 16 residues in the CDR3. The germline CDR1 and CDR2 sequences are LNHDA and SQIVND (reference sequence). V was clipped by 7 bases and J by 4 bases; unmatched bases: 8.